Sequencing of this T cell receptor (beta chain) was carried out in a study of blood T cell repertoires in COVID-19. Overall study context: Nucleic acid was either cDNA or gDNA, and it came from T cells, B-cell-depleted T cells, or PBMCs.

The CDR3 has 15 residues. With 3 bases removed from V and 1 base from J, the gap between germline ends came to 10 bases. Germline V gene sequence: CDR1 MGHDK, CDR2 SYGVNS. The method was immunoSEQ multiplex PCR; TCRdb's version includes in-frame clones alone and lacks a portion of them. The sample yields roughly 230,000 clones, 82% seen once. The sequencing input was peripheral blood. The clonotype was recovered from a woman older than 75 with acute or convalescent COVID-19. The V and J genes are TRBV25-1 and TRBJ2-1, with no clear D. Written as DNA, the CDR3 is TGTGCCAGCAGTGAGGGCACAGCATCCTACAATGAGCAGTTCTTC. Translation gives CASSEGTASYNEQFF.